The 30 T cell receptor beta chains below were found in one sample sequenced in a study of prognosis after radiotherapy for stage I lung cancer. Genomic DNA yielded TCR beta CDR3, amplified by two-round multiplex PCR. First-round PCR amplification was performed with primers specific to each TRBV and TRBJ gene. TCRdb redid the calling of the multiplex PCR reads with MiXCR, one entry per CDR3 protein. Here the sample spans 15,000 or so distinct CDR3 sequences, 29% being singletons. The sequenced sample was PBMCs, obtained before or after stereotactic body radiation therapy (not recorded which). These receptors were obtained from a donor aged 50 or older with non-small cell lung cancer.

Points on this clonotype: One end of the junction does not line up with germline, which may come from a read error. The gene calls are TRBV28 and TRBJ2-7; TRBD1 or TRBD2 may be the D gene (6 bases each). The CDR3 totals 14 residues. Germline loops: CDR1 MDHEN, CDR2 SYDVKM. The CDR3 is CANRLGGSNYEQYF. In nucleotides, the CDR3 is TGCGCCAACAGACTAGGGGGGTCAAACTACGAGCAGTACTTC.

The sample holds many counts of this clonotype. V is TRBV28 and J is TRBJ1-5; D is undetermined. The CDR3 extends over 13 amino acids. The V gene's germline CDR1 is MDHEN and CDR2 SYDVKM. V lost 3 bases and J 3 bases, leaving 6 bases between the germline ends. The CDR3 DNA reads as TGTGCCAGCAGTTTTGCCCCCAATCAGCCCCAGCATTTT. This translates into CASSFAPNQPQHF.

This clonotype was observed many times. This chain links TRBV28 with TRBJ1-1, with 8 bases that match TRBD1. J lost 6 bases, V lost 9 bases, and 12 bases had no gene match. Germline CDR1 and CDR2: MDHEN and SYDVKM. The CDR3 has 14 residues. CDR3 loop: CASTAGGAVPEAFF. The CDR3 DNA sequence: TGTGCCAGTACTGCAGGGGGCGCGGTTCCTGAAGCTTTCTTT.

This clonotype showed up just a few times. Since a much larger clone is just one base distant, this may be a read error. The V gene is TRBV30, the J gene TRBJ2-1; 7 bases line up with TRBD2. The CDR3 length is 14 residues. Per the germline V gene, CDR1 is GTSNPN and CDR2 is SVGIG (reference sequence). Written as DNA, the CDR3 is TGTGTCTGGAAGATGGGCGGGGGTTACAATGAGCAGTTCTTC. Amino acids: CVWKMGGGYNEQFF.

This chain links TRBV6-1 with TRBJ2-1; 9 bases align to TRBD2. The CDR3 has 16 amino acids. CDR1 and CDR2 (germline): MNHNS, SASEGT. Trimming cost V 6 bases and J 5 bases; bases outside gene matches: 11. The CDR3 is CASSPTSGRLHNEQFF. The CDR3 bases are TGTGCCAGCAGCCCTACCAGCGGGAGGTTACACAATGAGCAGTTCTTC.

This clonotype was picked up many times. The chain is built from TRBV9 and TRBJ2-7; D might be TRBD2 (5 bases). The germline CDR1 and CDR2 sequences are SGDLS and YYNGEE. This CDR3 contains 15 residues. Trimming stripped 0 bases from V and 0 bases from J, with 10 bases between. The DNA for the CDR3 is TGTGCCAGCAGCGTAGGAACGGGAAGCTCCTACGAGCAGTACTTC. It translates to CASSVGTGSSYEQYF.

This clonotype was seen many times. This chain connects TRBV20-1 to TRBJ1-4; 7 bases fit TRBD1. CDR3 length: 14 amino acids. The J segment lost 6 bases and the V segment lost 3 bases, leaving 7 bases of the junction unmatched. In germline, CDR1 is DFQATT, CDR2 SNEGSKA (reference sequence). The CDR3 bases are TGCAGTGCTAGCAAAGGACAGGTGGATGAAAAACTGTTTTTT. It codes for CSASKGQVDEKLFF.

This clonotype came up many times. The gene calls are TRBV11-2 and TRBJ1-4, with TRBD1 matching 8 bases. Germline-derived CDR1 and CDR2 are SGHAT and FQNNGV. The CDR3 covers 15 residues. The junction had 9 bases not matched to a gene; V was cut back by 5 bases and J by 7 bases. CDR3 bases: TGTGCCAGCAGCCCGACCGGGACAGGCCCTGAAAAACTGTTTTTT. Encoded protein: CASSPTGTGPEKLFF. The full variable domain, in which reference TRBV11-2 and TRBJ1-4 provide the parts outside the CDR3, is EAGVAQSPRYKIIEKRQSVAFWCNPISGHATLYWYQQILGQGPKLLIQFQNNGVVDDSQLPKDRFSAERLKGVDSTLKIQPAKLEDSAVYLCASSPTGTGPEKLFFGSGTQLSVL.

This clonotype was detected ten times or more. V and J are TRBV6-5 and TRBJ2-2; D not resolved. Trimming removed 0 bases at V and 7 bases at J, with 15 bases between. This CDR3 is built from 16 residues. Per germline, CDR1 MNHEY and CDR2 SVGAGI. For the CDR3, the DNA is TGTGCCAGCAGTTACTCGGCGGTTGGGTTGGACGGGGAGCTGTTTTTT. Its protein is CASSYSAVGLDGELFF.

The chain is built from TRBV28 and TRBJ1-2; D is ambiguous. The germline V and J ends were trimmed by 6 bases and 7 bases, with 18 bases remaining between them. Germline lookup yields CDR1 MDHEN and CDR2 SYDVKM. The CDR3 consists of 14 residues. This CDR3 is CASRTQVSVTGYTF. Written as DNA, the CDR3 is TGTGCCAGCAGAACCCAGGTGTCGGTTACTGGCTACACCTTC.

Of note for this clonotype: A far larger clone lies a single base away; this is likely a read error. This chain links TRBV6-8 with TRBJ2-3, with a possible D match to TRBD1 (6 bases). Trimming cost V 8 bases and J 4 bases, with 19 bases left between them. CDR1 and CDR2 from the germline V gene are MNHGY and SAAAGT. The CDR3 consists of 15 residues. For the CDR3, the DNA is TGTGCCAGCTCCACGGACAGATGGTTGTCAGATACGCAGTATTTT. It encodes CASSTDRWLSDTQYF.

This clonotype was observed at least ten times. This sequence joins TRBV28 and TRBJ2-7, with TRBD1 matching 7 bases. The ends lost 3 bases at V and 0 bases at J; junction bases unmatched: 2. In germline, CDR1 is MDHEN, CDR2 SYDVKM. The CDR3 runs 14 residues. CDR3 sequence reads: CASSFKGASYEQYF. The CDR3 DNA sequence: TGTGCCAGCAGTTTTAAGGGGGCCTCCTACGAGCAGTACTTC.

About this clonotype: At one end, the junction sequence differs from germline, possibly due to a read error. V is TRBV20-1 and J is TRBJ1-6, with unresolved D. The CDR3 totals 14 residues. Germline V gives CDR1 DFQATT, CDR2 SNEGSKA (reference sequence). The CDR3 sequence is CSARIGRDNSHLHF. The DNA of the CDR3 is TGCAGTGCTAGAATAGGTCGAGATAACTCACACCTCCACTTC.

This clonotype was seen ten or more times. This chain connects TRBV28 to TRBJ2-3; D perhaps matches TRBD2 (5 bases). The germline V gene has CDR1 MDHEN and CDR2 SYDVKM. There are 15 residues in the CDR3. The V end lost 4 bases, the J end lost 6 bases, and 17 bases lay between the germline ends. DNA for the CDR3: TGTGCCAGCAGTTCACCGGGAAGAAGGGCCGATACGCAGTATTTT. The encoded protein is CASSSPGRRADTQYF.

CDR3 in amino acids: CASSYPIGGFTEAFF. CDR3 coding DNA: TGTGCCAGCAGTTACCCGATCGGGGGGTTCACTGAAGCTTTCTTT. The V gene is TRBV6-2 or TRBV6-3, the J gene TRBJ1-1; a possible D gene is TRBD1 (5 bases). V was pared by 2 bases and J by 4 bases, with 14 bases between. The CDR3 length is 15 residues. Germline V gene sequence: CDR1 MNHEY, CDR2 SVGEGT.

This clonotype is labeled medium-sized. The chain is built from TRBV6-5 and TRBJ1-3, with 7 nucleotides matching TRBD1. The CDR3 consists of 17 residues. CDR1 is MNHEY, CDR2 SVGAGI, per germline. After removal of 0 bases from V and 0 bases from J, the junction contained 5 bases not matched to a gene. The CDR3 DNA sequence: TGTGCCAGCAGTTACTCGCGGACAGGCTACTCTGGAAACACCATATATTTT. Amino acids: CASSYSRTGYSGNTIYF.

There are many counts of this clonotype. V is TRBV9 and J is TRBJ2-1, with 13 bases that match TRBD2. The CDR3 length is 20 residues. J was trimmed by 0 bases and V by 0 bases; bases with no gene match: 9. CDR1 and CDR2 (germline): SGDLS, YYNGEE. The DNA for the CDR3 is TGTGCCAGCAGCGTAGGGACTAGCGGGAGTAAAATCGTCTCCTACAATGAGCAGTTCTTC. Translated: CASSVGTSGSKIVSYNEQFF.

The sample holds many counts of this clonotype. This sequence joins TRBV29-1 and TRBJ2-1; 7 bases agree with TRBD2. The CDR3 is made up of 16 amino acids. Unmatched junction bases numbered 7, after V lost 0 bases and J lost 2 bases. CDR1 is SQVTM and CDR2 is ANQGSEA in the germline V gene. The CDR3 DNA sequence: TGCAGCGTTGAAGATCCGGCTAGCGGAGCCTACAATGAGCAGTTCTTC. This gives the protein CSVEDPASGAYNEQFF.

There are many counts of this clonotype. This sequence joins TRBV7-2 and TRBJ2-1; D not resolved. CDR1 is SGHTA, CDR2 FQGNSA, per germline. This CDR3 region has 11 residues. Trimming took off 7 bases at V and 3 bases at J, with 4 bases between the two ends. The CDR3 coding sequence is TGTGCCAGCAAGGTCTACAATGAGCAGTTCTTC. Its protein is CASKVYNEQFF.

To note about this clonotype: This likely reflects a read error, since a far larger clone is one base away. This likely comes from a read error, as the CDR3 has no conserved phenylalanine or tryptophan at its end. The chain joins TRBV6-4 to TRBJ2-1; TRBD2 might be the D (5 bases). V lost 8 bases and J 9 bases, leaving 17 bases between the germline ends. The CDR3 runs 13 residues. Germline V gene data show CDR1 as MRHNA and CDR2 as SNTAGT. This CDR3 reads CASLPRPGSEQFL. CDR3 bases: TGTGCCAGCCTCCCCCGACCGGGGAGTGAGCAGTTCTTA.

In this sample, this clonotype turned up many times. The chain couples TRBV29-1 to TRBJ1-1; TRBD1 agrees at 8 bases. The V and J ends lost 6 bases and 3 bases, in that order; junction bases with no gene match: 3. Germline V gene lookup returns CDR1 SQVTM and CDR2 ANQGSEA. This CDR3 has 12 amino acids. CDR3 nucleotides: TGCAGCGTGGCAGGGGGCTACACTGAAGCTTTCTTT. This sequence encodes CSVAGGYTEAFF.

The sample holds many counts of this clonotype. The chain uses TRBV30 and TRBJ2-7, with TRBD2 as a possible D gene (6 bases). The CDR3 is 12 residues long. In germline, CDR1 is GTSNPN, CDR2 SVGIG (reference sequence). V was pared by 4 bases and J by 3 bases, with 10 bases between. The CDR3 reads CAWTDGGYEQYF. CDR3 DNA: TGTGCCTGGACCGACGGGGGCTACGAGCAGTACTTC.

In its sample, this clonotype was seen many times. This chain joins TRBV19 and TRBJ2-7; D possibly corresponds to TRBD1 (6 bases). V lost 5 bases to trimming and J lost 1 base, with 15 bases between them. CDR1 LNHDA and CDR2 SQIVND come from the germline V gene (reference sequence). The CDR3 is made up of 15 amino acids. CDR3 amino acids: CASSVPGHKSYEQYF. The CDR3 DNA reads TGTGCCAGTAGTGTCCCGGGACATAAATCCTACGAGCAGTACTTC.

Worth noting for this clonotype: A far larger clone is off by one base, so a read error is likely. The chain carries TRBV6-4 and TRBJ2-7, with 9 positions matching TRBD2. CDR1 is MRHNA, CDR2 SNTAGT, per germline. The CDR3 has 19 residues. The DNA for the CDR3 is TGTGCCAGCAGTTACTCCTGCCCTAGCGGGACGGGAAGCTCCTACGAGCAGTACTTC. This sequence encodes CASSYSCPSGTGSSYEQYF.

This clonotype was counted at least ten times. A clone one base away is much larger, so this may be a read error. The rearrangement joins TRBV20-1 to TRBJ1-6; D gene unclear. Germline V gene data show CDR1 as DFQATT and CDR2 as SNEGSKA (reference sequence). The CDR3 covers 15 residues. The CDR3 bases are TGCAGCCTTCGTCGTGCGGGGAGGGATAATTCACCCCTCCACTTT. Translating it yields CSLRRAGRDNSPLHF.

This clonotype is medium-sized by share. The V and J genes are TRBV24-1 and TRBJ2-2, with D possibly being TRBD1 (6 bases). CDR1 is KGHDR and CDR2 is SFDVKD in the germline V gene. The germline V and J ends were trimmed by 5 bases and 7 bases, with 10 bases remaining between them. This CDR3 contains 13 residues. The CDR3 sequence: CATSVQGGGELFF. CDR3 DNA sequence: TGTGCCACCAGTGTACAGGGCGGCGGGGAGCTGTTTTTT.

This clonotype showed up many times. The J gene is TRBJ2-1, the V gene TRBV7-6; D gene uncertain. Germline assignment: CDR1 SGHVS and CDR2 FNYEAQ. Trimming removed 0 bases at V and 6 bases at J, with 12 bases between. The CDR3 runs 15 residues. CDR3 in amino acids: CASSLAPSGPNEQFF. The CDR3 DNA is TGTGCCAGCAGCTTAGCCCCTAGTGGGCCCAATGAGCAGTTCTTC.

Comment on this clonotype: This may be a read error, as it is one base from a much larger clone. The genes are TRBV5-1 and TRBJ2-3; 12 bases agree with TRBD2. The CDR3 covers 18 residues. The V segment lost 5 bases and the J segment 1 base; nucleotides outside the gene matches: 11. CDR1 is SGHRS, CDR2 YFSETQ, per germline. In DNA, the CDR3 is TGCGCCAGCAGGCACCTAGCGGGAGGGCCGGGTCGCACAGATACGCAGTATTTT. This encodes CASRHLAGGPGRTDTQYF. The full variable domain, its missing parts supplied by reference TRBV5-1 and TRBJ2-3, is KAGVTQTPRYLIKTRGQQVTLSCSPISGHRSVSWYQQTPGQGLQFLFEYFSETQRNKGNFPGRFSGRQFSNSRSEMNVSTLELGDSALYLCASRHLAGGPGRTDTQYFGPGTRLTVL.

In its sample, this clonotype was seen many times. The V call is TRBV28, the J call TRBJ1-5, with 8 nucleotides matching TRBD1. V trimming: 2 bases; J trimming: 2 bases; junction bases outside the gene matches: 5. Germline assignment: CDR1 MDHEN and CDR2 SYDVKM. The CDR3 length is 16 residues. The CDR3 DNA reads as TGTGCCAGCAGTTTAAGGACAGGGAGAGGCAATCAGCCCCAGCATTTT. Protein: CASSLRTGRGNQPQHF.

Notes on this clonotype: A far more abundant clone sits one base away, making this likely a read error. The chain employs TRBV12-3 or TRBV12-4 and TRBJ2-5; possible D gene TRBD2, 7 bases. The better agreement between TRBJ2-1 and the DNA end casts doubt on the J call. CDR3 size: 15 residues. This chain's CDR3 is CASRLQGGSFDEQFF. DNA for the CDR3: TGTGCCAGCAGGTTACAGGGAGGGTCATTCGATGAGCAGTTCTTC.